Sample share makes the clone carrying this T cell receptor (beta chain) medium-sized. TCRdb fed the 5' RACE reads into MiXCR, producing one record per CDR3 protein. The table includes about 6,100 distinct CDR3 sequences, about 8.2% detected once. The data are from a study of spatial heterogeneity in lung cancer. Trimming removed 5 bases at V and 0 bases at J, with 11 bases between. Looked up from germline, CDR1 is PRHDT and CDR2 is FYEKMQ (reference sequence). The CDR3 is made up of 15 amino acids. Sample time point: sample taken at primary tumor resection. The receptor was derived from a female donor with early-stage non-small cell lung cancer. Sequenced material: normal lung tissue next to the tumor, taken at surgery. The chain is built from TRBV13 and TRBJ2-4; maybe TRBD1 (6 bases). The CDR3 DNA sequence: TGTGCCAGCAGCACCCAGGGGTTAGCCAAAAACATTCAGTACTTC. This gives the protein CASSTQGLAKNIQYF.